A single sample gave rise to the 4 T cell receptor beta chains below, sequenced in a study of spatial heterogeneity in lung cancer. TCRdb reprocessed the 5' RACE reads with MiXCR, giving one entry per CDR3 protein. The table includes 40,000 to 45,000 distinct CDR3 sequences, approximately 7% detected once. Time point: sample taken at primary tumor resection. The sequencing here drew on PBMCs, taken at surgery. These receptors all stem from a female donor with early-stage non-small cell lung cancer.

Concerning this clonotype itself: A much more abundant neighbour one base away suggests this may be a read error. The chain recombines TRBV18 with TRBJ2-5, with 9 bases that match TRBD2. The CDR3 loop spans 14 amino acids. Germline CDR1 and CDR2: KGHSH and LQKENI. CDR3 region: CSSSLLAGPETQYF. Here the CDR3 DNA reads TGTTCCAGCTCACTCCTAGCGGGGCCAGAGACCCAGTACTTC. Together with reference TRBV18 and TRBJ2-5, the CDR3 gives the full variable domain: NAGVMQNPRHLVRRRGQEARLRCSPMKGHSHVYWYRQLPEEGLKFMVYLQKENIIDESGMPKERFSAEFPKEGPSILRIQQVVRGDSAAYFCSSSLLAGPETQYFGPGTRLLVL.

This clonotype was seen at least ten times. The chain joins TRBV18 to TRBJ2-3, with D unresolved. This CDR3 is 14 amino acids long. From germline, CDR1 is KGHSH and CDR2 LQKENI. Trimming stripped 0 bases from V and 7 bases from J, with 11 bases between. For the CDR3, the DNA is TGTGCCAGCTCACCACCGTACAAGGGAAATACGCAGTATTTT. This encodes CASSPPYKGNTQYF.

This clonotype was seen repeatedly, ten times or more. This chain joins TRBV12-3 or TRBV12-4 and TRBJ2-7; tentatively, D is TRBD1 or TRBD2 (5 bases each). The V end was cut by 4 bases, the J end by 9 bases, with 13 bases between. The CDR3 extends over 12 amino acids. The CDR3 DNA reads TGTGCCAGCAGTTACACAGGAGGATCGCAGTACTTC. Translating it yields CASSYTGGSQYF.

This clonotype has more than one count but fewer than ten. CDR3 in DNA: TGTGCCAGCAGCTTGGAGCTGGTGAACACTGAAGCTTTCTTT. Translated: CASSLELVNTEAFF. The V gene is TRBV13, the J gene TRBJ1-1; D uncertain. This CDR3 region has 14 residues. Germline V gives CDR1 PRHDT, CDR2 FYEKMQ (reference sequence). Trimming removed 3 bases from V and 0 bases from J, with 8 bases in between.